Listed here are 21 T cell receptor beta chains from one sample, sequenced in a study of identifying expanded T cells in peripheral blood. Here immunoSEQ multiplex PCR was the method, and the copy in TCRdb shows in-frame clones only, minus some. The sample lists some 120,000 clones; 75% to 90% were seen once. Sequencing used blood. The receptors derive from a person aged 18 to 75 in good health.

The gene calls are TRBV29-1 and TRBJ2-6, with 7 bases aligning to TRBD1. The CDR3 consists of 17 residues. Germline CDR1 reads SQVTM; CDR2 reads ANQGSEA. The junction had 11 bases not matched to a gene; V was cut back by 6 bases and J by 0 bases. This chain's CDR3 is CSVWQDRSTSGANVLTF. CDR3 in DNA: TGCAGCGTATGGCAGGACAGGTCAACCTCTGGGGCCAACGTCCTGACTTTC.

The V gene is TRBV7-9, the J gene TRBJ1-1; tentatively, D is TRBD1 (6 bases). The CDR3 consists of 15 residues. Germline loops: CDR1 SEHNR, CDR2 FQNEAQ (reference sequence). V was shortened by 5 bases and J by 8 bases, with 21 bases between the two germline ends. The CDR3 protein is CASSDPPGQLTEAFF. The CDR3, as DNA: TGTGCCAGCAGCGACCCCCCCGGACAGCTCACCGAAGCTTTCTTT.

This rearrangement joins TRBV2 to TRBJ1-4; D perhaps matches TRBD1 (5 bases). The V and J ends lost 6 bases and 8 bases respectively, with 13 bases between them. CDR3 length equals 13 residues. The germline gives CDR1 SNHLY, CDR2 FYNNEI. CDR3 sequence: CASSGRGGEKLFF. The CDR3 coding sequence is TGTGCCAGCAGCGGTCGGGGGGGAGAAAAACTGTTTTTT.

The V call is TRBV5-1, the J call TRBJ1-6, with 7 bases fitting TRBD1. V shed 4 bases and J 5 bases; nucleotides not matched to a gene: 6. The CDR3 contains 15 residues. Germline V lookup: CDR1 SGHRS, CDR2 YFSETQ. The CDR3 nucleotides read TGCGCCAGCAGCACGGGGACAGAGAATAATTCACCCCTCCACTTT. As protein: CASSTGTENNSPLHF.

The chain has TRBV14 and TRBJ2-2, with D possibly matching TRBD2 (5 bases). Per germline, CDR1 SGHDN and CDR2 FVKESK. The V gene lost 2 bases and the J gene lost 3 bases, with 13 bases spanning the gap. The CDR3 has 16 residues. The DNA for the CDR3 is TGTGCCAGCAGCCAATATAGGACGGGATACACCGGGGAGCTGTTTTTT. This encodes CASSQYRTGYTGELFF.

The V gene is TRBV6-1, the J gene TRBJ2-7; no clear D. V shed 1 base and J shed 2 bases, with 6 bases lying between them. The length of the CDR3 is 13 residues. Germline CDR1 and CDR2: MNHNS and SASEGT. In DNA form, the CDR3 reads TGTGCCAGCAGTGAAGGCAGGACCTACGAGCAGTACTTC. The encoded protein is CASSEGRTYEQYF.

The rearrangement uses TRBV7-8 and TRBJ1-3, with unresolved D. In germline, CDR1 is SGHVS, CDR2 FQNEAQ. Trimming took off 5 bases at V and 0 bases at J, with 11 bases between the two ends. The CDR3 spans 15 residues. CDR3 sequence reads: CASSPGLISGNTIYF. In nucleotides, the CDR3 is TGTGCCAGCAGCCCCGGACTGATCTCTGGAAACACCATATATTTT.

V usage is TRBV2 and J usage is TRBJ2-1; D is possibly TRBD2 (6 bases). The CDR3 extends over 15 amino acids. The germline V gene has CDR1 SNHLY and CDR2 FYNNEI. V shed 5 bases and J shed 6 bases, with 17 bases lying between them. CDR3 DNA: TGTGCCAGCAGTTCGGAGGGACCCTACAGCAATGAGCAGTTCTTC. As protein: CASSSEGPYSNEQFF.

In the case of this clone: Other DNA sequences in the sample encode the same CDR3. J is TRBJ2-3 and V is TRBV30, with unresolved D. V was cut by 0 bases and J by 0 bases, with 1 base left in between. This CDR3 is 12 amino acids long. Germline loops: CDR1 GTSNPN, CDR2 SVGIG (reference sequence). The CDR3 region is CAWSVSTDTQYF. The CDR3 DNA follows: TGTGCCTGGAGTGTCAGCACAGATACGCAGTATTTT.

The genes are TRBV7-3 and TRBJ1-1; D unclear. The CDR3 has 12 amino acids. V dropped 4 bases and J dropped 11 bases, with 14 bases sitting between them. Germline values: CDR1 SGHTA, CDR2 FQGTGA. The CDR3 loop reads CASSSFGYRAFF. DNA of the CDR3: TGTGCCAGCAGCTCCTTCGGTTATAGGGCTTTCTTT. Based on the CDR3 plus reference TRBV7-3 and TRBJ1-1, the full variable domain is GAGVSQTPSNKVTEKGKYVELRCDPISGHTALYWYRQSLGQGPEFLIYFQGTGAADDSGLPNDRFFAVRPEGSVSTLKIQRTERGDSAVYLCASSSFGYRAFFGQGTRLTVV.

This clone came up a few times. The chain links TRBV5-1 to TRBJ2-3; D might be TRBD1 (6 bases). The CDR3 sequence is 14 residues long. Germline V CDR1 and CDR2: SGHRS, YFSETQ. With 4 bases removed from V and 3 bases from J, the gap between germline ends came to 12 bases. CDR3 protein: CASSVGGDTDTQYF. CDR3 coding DNA: TGCGCCAGCAGCGTAGGGGGTGATACAGATACGCAGTATTTT.

This sequence joins TRBV4-1 and TRBJ1-6, with D perhaps matching TRBD1 (6 bases). V lost 2 bases, J lost 10 bases, and 15 bases lay in between. CDR3 size: 15 residues. CDR1 and CDR2 from the germline V gene are MGHRA and YSYEKL. The chain's CDR3 is CASSQSGGEGSPLHF. The CDR3 DNA follows: TGCGCCAGCAGCCAATCCGGGGGCGAGGGGTCACCCCTCCACTTT.

This clone has a handful of counts. CDR3 DNA: TGTGCCAGCAGCCGGAGCAGGGGCCTGACTGAAGCTTTCTTT. Translated: CASSRSRGLTEAFF. The chain carries TRBV7-2 and TRBJ1-1, with a weak D call TRBD1 (6 bases). V shed 5 bases and J shed 5 bases, with 15 bases lying between them. This CDR3 has 14 amino acids. Germline V CDR1 and CDR2: SGHTA, FQGNSA.

The V call is TRBV5-1, the J call TRBJ2-6; D is possibly TRBD1 (6 bases). CDR1 is SGHRS and CDR2 is YFSETQ in the germline V gene. CDR3 length: 15 amino acids. Trimming took off 4 bases at V and 0 bases at J, with 8 bases between the two ends. The chain's CDR3 is CASSPGDSGANVLTF. The DNA for the CDR3 is TGCGCCAGCAGCCCAGGGGACTCTGGGGCCAACGTCCTGACTTTC.

Turning to this clone: A junction end diverges from the germline sequence, so it may reflect a read error. The chain recombines TRBV18 with TRBJ2-1; 9 nucleotides agree with TRBD1. The germline CDR1 and CDR2 sequences are KGHSH and LQKENI. This CDR3 is 16 amino acids long. CDR3 in amino acids: CASSRDVGQGYIEQFF. The CDR3 DNA reads TGTGCCAGCTCTCGGGACGTGGGACAGGGATACATTGAGCAGTTCTTC.

This rearrangement joins TRBV5-4 to TRBJ1-3; tentatively, D is TRBD1 (6 bases). This CDR3 contains 13 residues. The V and J ends lost 0 bases and 6 bases respectively, with 7 bases between them. Germline V lookup: CDR1 SGHNT, CDR2 YYREEE (reference sequence). The CDR3 bases are TGTGCCAGCAGCTTGGCAGGGGTAAACACCATATATTTT. Translating it yields CASSLAGVNTIYF. Variable domain in full (rest from reference TRBV5-4 and TRBJ1-3): ETGVTQSPTHLIKTRGQQVTLRCSSQSGHNTVSWYQQALGQGPQFIFQYYREEENGRGNFPPRFSGLQFPNYSSELNVNALELDDSALYLCASSLAGVNTIYFGEGSWLTVV.

The chain carries TRBV11-2 and TRBJ2-3; 9 bases line up with TRBD2. Germline V lookup: CDR1 SGHAT, CDR2 FQNNGV. V trimming: 2 bases; J trimming: 5 bases; junction bases outside the gene matches: 8. The CDR3 runs 16 residues. DNA of the CDR3: TGTGCCAGCAGCTTATTTGCGGGGGGGTCTCAAGATACGCAGTATTTT. Translation gives CASSLFAGGSQDTQYF.

The chain links TRBV27 to TRBJ2-2; D may be TRBD1 (7 bases). V lost 7 bases and J 4 bases, leaving 19 bases between the germline ends. Germline lookup yields CDR1 MNHEY and CDR2 SMNVEV (reference sequence). The CDR3 sequence is 16 residues long. CDR3 sequence: CASTYRGTRGTGELFF. CDR3 nucleotide sequence: TGTGCCAGCACCTACAGGGGCACGCGGGGCACCGGGGAGCTGTTTTTT.

The chain combines TRBV7-2 with TRBJ2-7, with D hard to call. The CDR3 totals 15 residues. The germline V gene has CDR1 SGHTA and CDR2 FQGNSA. V lost 1 base and J lost 3, with 13 bases in between. CDR3 sequence: CASSLGVASFYEQYF. In nucleotides, the CDR3 is TGTGCCAGCAGCTTAGGGGTGGCCAGCTTCTACGAGCAGTACTTC.

The chain couples TRBV2 to TRBJ1-6; D call uncertain. V shed 2 bases and J shed 7 bases, with 18 bases lying between them. This CDR3 comprises 17 residues. Germline values: CDR1 SNHLY, CDR2 FYNNEI. CDR3 sequence (DNA): TGTGCCAGCAGTGAATTTGGCAGAAACGAGGAGAATTCACCCCTCCACTTT. This encodes CASSEFGRNEENSPLHF.

The rearrangement links TRBV7-9 to TRBJ2-7; 7 positions agree with TRBD2. The V segment lost 0 bases and the J segment 2 bases; nucleotides outside the gene matches: 4. This CDR3 is built from 15 residues. Germline loops: CDR1 SEHNR, CDR2 FQNEAQ (reference sequence). CDR3 amino acids: CASSLAAGVTYEQYF. The CDR3 region has the DNA TGTGCCAGCAGCTTAGCCGCGGGGGTCACCTACGAGCAGTACTTC.